One TCR beta chain is described in this entry. This entry belongs to a study of CD8 T cells in Susac syndrome. Germline CDR1 MNHEY, CDR2 SVGEGT. J was trimmed by 9 bases and V by 2 bases; bases with no gene match: 4. This CDR3 is 15 amino acids long. RNA totalling about 0.5 to 1 ug underwent reverse transcription with random hexamers. Amplification of TCR beta CDR3 across 54 Vbeta and 13 Jbeta was performed with immunoSEQ multiplex PCR. TCRdb passed the immunoSEQ multiplex PCR reads through MiXCR, listing each CDR3 protein once. The sample contains around 130,000 distinct CDR3 sequences, nearly 95% of which appear only once.

The material sequenced was CD4+ T cells from PBMCs. The rearrangement uses TRBV6-2 or TRBV6-3 and TRBJ2-1, with TRBD2 matching 13 bases. The TCR was taken from a human donor in good health. CDR3 nucleotides: TGTGCCAGCAGTTACACTAGCGGGAGGGGGAGTGAGCAGTTCTTC. It encodes CASSYTSGRGSEQFF.